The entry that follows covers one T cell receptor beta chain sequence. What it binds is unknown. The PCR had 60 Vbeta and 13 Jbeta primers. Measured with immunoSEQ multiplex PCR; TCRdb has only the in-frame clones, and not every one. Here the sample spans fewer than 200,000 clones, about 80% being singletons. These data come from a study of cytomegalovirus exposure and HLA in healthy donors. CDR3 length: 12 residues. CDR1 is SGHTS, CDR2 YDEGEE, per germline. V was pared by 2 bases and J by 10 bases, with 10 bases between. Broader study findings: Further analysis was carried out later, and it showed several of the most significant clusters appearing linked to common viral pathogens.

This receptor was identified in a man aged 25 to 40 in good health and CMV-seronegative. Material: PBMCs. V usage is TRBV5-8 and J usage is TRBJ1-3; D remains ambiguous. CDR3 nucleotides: TGTGCCAGCAGCTTTGAACGGAGGACCATATATTTT. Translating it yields CASSFERRTIYF.